These T cell receptor beta chains were read from a single sample in a study of T cell responses to AZD1222 COVID-19 vaccine. Repertoires were generated with immunoSEQ multiplex PCR, while TCRdb's copy carries only in-frame clones and drops some. Of 200,000 to 250,000 clones listed, around 94% are singletons. The specimen was peripheral blood, collected 28 days after the second dose of the MenACWY control vaccine. Source of these receptors: an adult who received the MenACWY meningococcal vaccine as a control. CDR3s include the opening cysteine and the closing phenylalanine or tryptophan. The D gene is left open where the match is weak. Size values are once, few and many counts, or a class for expanded clones, and some rows have none.

d_gene: .
abundance: .
j_gene: TRBJ1-3
v_gene: TRBV7-2
CDR3nt: TGTGCCAGCAGCTTAGCGAAGGCGCCTGGAAACACCATATATTTT
CDR3aa: CASSLAKAPGNTIYF

d_gene: .
abundance: .
j_gene: TRBJ2-5
v_gene: TRBV9
CDR3nt: TGTGCCAGCAGGGTGATTGAGGGAGGCGAACAAGAGACCCAGTACTTC
CDR3aa: CASRVIEGGEQETQYF

d_gene: .
abundance: .
j_gene: TRBJ2-3
v_gene: TRBV30
CDR3nt: TGTGCCTGGAGTGTTGGAGGAGCCAGCACAGATACGCAGTATTTT
CDR3aa: CAWSVGGASTDTQYF

d_gene: .
abundance: .
j_gene: TRBJ1-2
v_gene: TRBV27
CDR3nt: TGTGCCAGCAGTTTAGGGGGGATCTATGGCTACACCTTC
CDR3aa: CASSLGGIYGYTF

d_gene: .
abundance: once
j_gene: TRBJ2-7
v_gene: TRBV9
CDR3nt: TGTGCCAGCAGCGTAGATGGGGGCGGTGGCTACGAGCAGTACTTC
CDR3aa: CASSVDGGGGYEQYF

d_gene: .
abundance: .
j_gene: TRBJ1-2
v_gene: TRBV9
CDR3nt: TGTGCCAGCGGAAGCGGTATCTATGGCTACACCTTC
CDR3aa: CASGSGIYGYTF

d_gene: TRBD1
abundance: .
j_gene: TRBJ1-4
v_gene: TRBV7-9
CDR3nt: TGTGCCAGCAGCCGACCCCGAGACAGGGTAGAGGAAAAACTGTTTTTT
CDR3aa: CASSRPRDRVEEKLFF

d_gene: .
abundance: .
j_gene: TRBJ1-5
v_gene: TRBV6-1
CDR3nt: TGTGCCAGCAGTGAGTGGGGGGCTGGCAATCAGCCCCAGCATTTT
CDR3aa: CASSEWGAGNQPQHF

d_gene: .
abundance: once
j_gene: TRBJ2-1
v_gene: TRBV6-5
CDR3nt: TGTGCCAGCAGGGTGGACGCCTACAATGAGCAGTTCTTC
CDR3aa: CASRVDAYNEQFF

d_gene: .
abundance: .
j_gene: TRBJ2-1
v_gene: TRBV9
CDR3nt: TGTGCCAGCAGCCCCACAGGGAGCTCCTACAATGAGCAGTTCTTC
CDR3aa: CASSPTGSSYNEQFF

d_gene: .
abundance: .
j_gene: TRBJ2-2
v_gene: TRBV11-2
CDR3nt: TGTGCCGTAGCGGTAGGGCTGAACACCGGGGAGCTGTTTTTT
CDR3aa: CAVAVGLNTGELFF

d_gene: .
abundance: .
j_gene: TRBJ2-1
v_gene: TRBV30
CDR3nt: TGTGCCTGGGTTGGGGAGAATGAGCAGTTCTTC
CDR3aa: CAWVGENEQFF

d_gene: .
abundance: .
j_gene: TRBJ1-1
v_gene: TRBV7-2
CDR3nt: .
CDR3aa: CASSRLHFGNTEAFF

d_gene: .
abundance: .
j_gene: TRBJ2-3
v_gene: TRBV18
CDR3nt: TGTGCCAGCTCAAGGGACTTGGGGCGGACTAGCACAGATACGCAGTATTTT
CDR3aa: CASSRDLGRTSTDTQYF

d_gene: .
abundance: .
j_gene: TRBJ2-7
v_gene: TRBV7-9
CDR3nt: TGTGCCAGCAGCTTAGGGGGGACCCTTTCCTACGAGCAGTACTTC
CDR3aa: CASSLGGTLSYEQYF

d_gene: .
abundance: .
j_gene: TRBJ1-1
v_gene: TRBV6-5
CDR3nt: TGTGCCAGCAGTTACGACAGGTCCACTGAAGCTTTCTTT
CDR3aa: CASSYDRSTEAFF

d_gene: TRBD2
abundance: .
j_gene: TRBJ2-5
v_gene: TRBV3-1/TRBV3-2
CDR3nt: TGTGCCAGCAGCCAAGTAGGGACTAGGGAGACCCAGTACTTC
CDR3aa: CASSQVGTRETQYF

d_gene: .
abundance: .
j_gene: TRBJ1-2
v_gene: TRBV5-4
CDR3nt: TGTGCCAGCAGCTTGTCTCCCTATGGCTACACCTTC
CDR3aa: CASSLSPYGYTF

d_gene: .
abundance: .
j_gene: TRBJ2-2
v_gene: TRBV4-2
CDR3nt: TGTGCCAGCAGCCAAGATCCAGGGAACACCGGGGAGCTGTTTTTT
CDR3aa: CASSQDPGNTGELFF

d_gene: .
abundance: .
j_gene: TRBJ1-1
v_gene: TRBV28
CDR3nt: TGTGCCAGCACCCTGCCGGTTATGAACACTGAAGCTTTCTTT
CDR3aa: CASTLPVMNTEAFF

d_gene: TRBD2
abundance: .
j_gene: TRBJ2-3
v_gene: TRBV28
CDR3nt: TGTGCCAGCAGTTTACCCGGGAGGGTAGATACGCAGTATTTT
CDR3aa: CASSLPGRVDTQYF

d_gene: TRBD1
abundance: .
j_gene: TRBJ2-5
v_gene: TRBV19
CDR3nt: TGTGCCAGTAGTATAATGATTACAGGGGGATCTGAGACCCAGTACTTC
CDR3aa: CASSIMITGGSETQYF

d_gene: .
abundance: .
j_gene: TRBJ2-7
v_gene: TRBV3-1/TRBV3-2
CDR3nt: TGTGCCAGCAGCCAAGATAAGGGGCGCGGCCCCTACCTGACCTACGAGCAGTACTTC
CDR3aa: CASSQDKGRGPYLTYEQYF

d_gene: .
abundance: .
j_gene: TRBJ1-1
v_gene: TRBV19
CDR3nt: TGTGCCACTGCCGGGACAAGGAACACTGAAGCTTTCTTT
CDR3aa: CATAGTRNTEAFF

d_gene: .
abundance: .
j_gene: TRBJ1-1
v_gene: TRBV3-1/TRBV3-2
CDR3nt: TGTGCCAGCAGCCAAAAACGGCGGCAGGAAGCTTTCTTT
CDR3aa: CASSQKRRQEAFF

d_gene: .
abundance: .
j_gene: TRBJ1-1
v_gene: TRBV5-1
CDR3nt: TGCGCCAGCAGCTCAAGGAGGGACGGGTGGATCGAAGAAGCTTTCTTT
CDR3aa: CASSSRRDGWIEEAFF

d_gene: TRBD1
abundance: .
j_gene: TRBJ1-1
v_gene: TRBV6-4
CDR3nt: TGTGCCAGCAGCCCTTCCGGACAGGCTGAAGCTTTCTTT
CDR3aa: CASSPSGQAEAFF

d_gene: TRBD1
abundance: .
j_gene: TRBJ1-2
v_gene: TRBV24-1
CDR3nt: TGTGCCACCAGTGACGGACAGGGTTACTATGGCTACACCTTC
CDR3aa: CATSDGQGYYGYTF

d_gene: TRBD1
abundance: .
j_gene: TRBJ2-2
v_gene: TRBV7-6
CDR3nt: TGTGCCAGCAGCGCCATCCCCAAGGGACAGGGGTCCACCGGGGAGCTGTTTTTT
CDR3aa: CASSAIPKGQGSTGELFF

d_gene: .
abundance: .
j_gene: TRBJ2-5
v_gene: TRBV7-8
CDR3nt: TGTGCCAGCAGATCATCCGGGCGCCGAGAGACCCAGTACTTC
CDR3aa: CASRSSGRRETQYF